This TCR beta chain was found in a study of OX40 agonist ivuxolimab in advanced cancers. The overall study: Ivuxolimab is an agonistic anti-OX40 (CD134) antibody, and patients were treated with it. Partial responses were seen in three patients, one with hepatocellular carcinoma and two with cutaneous melanoma. Study-level points and caveats: There were, on average, more expanded clones in CD8+ T cells than in CD4+. At doses 0.1 to 3.0 mg/kg, CD4+ and CD8+ clones expanded.

Only in-frame clones appear in the TCRdb table, and some are missing; sequencing was by immunoSEQ multiplex PCR. The data contain more than 60,000 clones, around 86% of them seen just once; the ten biggest clones take up roughly 0.66%. This clone appeared a few times. Its antigen remains unidentified. Sequenced here: CD4+ or CD8+ T cells sorted from blood, sampled in a trial of the OX40 agonist ivuxolimab. This TCR derives from an adult with an advanced solid tumor such as melanoma, head and neck, liver or kidney cancer.

CDR3 in DNA: TGTGCCAGCAGCGTAGATGAGGGGCAGCCCCAGCATTTT. This codes for CASSVDEGQPQHF. The gene calls are TRBV9 and TRBJ1-5, with D possibly TRBD1 on 5 matching bases. Germline CDR1 SGDLS, CDR2 YYNGEE. The CDR3 length is 13 residues. The ends were cut back, 0 bases at V and 7 bases at J, with 8 bases in the middle.